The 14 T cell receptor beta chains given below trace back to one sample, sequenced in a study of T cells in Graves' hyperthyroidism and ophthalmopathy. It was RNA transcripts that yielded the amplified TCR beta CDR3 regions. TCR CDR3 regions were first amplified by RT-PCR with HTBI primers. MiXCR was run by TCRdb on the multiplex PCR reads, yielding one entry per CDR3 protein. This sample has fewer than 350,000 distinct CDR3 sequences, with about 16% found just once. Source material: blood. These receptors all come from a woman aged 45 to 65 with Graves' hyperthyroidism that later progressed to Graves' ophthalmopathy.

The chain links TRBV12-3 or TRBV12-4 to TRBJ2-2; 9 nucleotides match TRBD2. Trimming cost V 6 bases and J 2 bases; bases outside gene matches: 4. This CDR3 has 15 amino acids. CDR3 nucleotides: TGTGCCAGCAGATCGCGGGGGGGCAACACCGGGGAGCTGTTTTTT. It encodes CASRSRGGNTGELFF.

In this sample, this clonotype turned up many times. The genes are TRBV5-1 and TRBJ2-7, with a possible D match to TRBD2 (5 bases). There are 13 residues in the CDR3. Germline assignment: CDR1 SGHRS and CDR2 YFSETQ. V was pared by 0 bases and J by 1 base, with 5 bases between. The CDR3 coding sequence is TGCGCCAGCAGCTTGGGGGAGTCCTACGAGCAGTACTTC. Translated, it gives CASSLGESYEQYF.

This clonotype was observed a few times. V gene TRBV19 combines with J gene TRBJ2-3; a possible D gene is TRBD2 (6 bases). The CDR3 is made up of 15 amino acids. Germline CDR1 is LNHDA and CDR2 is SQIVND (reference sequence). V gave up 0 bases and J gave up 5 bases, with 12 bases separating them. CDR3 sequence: CASSIEGYSGDTQYF. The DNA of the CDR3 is TGTGCCAGTAGTATAGAGGGCTATAGCGGAGATACGCAGTATTTT.

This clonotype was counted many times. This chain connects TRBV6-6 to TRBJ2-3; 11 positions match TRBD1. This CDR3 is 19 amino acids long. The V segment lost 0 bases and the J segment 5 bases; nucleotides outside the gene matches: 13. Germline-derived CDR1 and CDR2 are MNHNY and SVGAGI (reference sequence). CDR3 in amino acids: CASSYSPPGQGGRRDTQYF. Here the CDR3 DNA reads TGTGCCAGCAGTTACTCGCCCCCGGGACAGGGGGGGAGAAGAGATACGCAGTATTTT.

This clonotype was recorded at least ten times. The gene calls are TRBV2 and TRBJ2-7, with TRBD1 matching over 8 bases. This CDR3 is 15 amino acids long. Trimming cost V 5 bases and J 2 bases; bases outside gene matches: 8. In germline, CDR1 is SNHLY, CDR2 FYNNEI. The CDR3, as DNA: TGTGCCAGCAGTATGAGACAGGGGTCAACCTACGAGCAGTACTTC. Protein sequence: CASSMRQGSTYEQYF.

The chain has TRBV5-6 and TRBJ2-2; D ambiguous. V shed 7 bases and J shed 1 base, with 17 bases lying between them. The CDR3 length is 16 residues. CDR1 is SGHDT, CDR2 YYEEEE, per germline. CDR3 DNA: TGTGCCAGCGGCCGCGGCGCTGAATGGAACACCGGGGAGCTGTTTTTT. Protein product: CASGRGAEWNTGELFF.

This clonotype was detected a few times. The DNA of the CDR3 is TGTGCCAGTAGTATCCAGGGGATGGGGAATGAGCAGTTCTTC. Its protein product is CASSIQGMGNEQFF. The chain couples TRBV19 to TRBJ2-1; D possibly corresponds to TRBD1 (6 bases). The V end lost 3 bases, the J end lost 7 bases, and 13 bases lay between the germline ends. The CDR3 contains 14 residues. Germline CDR1 LNHDA, CDR2 SQIVND (reference sequence).

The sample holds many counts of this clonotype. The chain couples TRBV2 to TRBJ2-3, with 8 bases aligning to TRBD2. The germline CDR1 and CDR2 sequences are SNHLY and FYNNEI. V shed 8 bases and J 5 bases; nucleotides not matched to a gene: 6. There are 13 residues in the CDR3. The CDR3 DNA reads TGTGCCAGCGGGGAGCGGGAGAGAGATACGCAGTATTTT. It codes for CASGERERDTQYF.

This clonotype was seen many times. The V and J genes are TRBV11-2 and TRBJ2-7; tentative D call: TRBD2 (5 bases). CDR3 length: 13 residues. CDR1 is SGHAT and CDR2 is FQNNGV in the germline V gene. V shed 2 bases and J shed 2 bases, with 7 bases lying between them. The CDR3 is CASSLKRTYEQYF. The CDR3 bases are TGTGCCAGCAGCTTAAAGCGGACCTACGAGCAGTACTTC.

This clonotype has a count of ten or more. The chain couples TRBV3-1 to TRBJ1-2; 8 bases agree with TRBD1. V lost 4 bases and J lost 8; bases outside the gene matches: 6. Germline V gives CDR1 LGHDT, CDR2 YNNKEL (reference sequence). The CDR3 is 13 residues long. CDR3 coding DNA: TGTGCCAGCAGCCTCGGACAGGGCAAAGGCTACACCTTC. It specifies CASSLGQGKGYTF.

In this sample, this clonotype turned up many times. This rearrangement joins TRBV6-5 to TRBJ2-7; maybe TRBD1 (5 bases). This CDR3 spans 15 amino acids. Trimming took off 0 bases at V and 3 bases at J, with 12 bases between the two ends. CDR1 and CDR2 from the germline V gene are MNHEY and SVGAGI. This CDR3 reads CASSYSARVNYEQYF. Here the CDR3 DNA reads TGTGCCAGCAGTTACTCGGCCAGGGTAAACTACGAGCAGTACTTC.

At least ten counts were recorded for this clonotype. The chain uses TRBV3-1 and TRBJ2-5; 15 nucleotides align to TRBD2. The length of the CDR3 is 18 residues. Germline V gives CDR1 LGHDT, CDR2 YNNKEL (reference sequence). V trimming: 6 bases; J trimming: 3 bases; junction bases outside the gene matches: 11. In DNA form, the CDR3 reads TGTGCCAGCAGTCGGACTAGCGGGAGGGGATTCTTAAAAGAGACCCAGTACTTC. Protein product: CASSRTSGRGFLKETQYF.

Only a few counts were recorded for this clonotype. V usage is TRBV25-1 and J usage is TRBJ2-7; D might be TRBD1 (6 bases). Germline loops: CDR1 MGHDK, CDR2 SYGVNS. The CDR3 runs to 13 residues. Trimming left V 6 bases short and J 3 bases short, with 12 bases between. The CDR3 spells CASSRDTDYEQYF. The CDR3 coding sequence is TGTGCCAGCAGCCGGGACACAGACTACGAGCAGTACTTC.

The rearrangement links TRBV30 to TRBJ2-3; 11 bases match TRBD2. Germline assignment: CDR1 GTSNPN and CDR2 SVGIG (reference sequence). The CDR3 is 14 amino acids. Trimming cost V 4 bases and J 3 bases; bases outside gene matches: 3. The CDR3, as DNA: TGTGCCTGGAACCTAGCGGGAGGAACAGATACGCAGTATTTT. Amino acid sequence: CAWNLAGGTDTQYF.